The clone carrying this TCR beta chain was observed a handful of times. Antigen: not known. Primers used in a second PCR of roughly 6 to 11 cycles were a sample-barcoded 5' primer and a J-beta primer mix. TCRdb reprocessed the 5' RACE reads with MiXCR, giving one entry per CDR3 protein. This table holds roughly 1.6 million distinct CDR3 sequences, around 36% found once. Every donor provided 9.5 to 10 milliliters of peripheral blood. This sample was included in a study of blood T cells in healthy people across ages. Findings and limits, study-wide: TCR beta diversity tracked closely with naive T cell percentage.

CDR1 is DFQATT, CDR2 SNEGSKA, per germline (reference sequence). The CDR3 extends over 14 amino acids. V dropped 3 bases and J dropped 2 bases, with 11 bases sitting between them. Sequenced material: blood. The source of this sequence is a woman between 25 and 40 years old in good health. The chain is built from TRBV20-1 and TRBJ1-5; D might be TRBD1 (5 bases). The CDR3 region is CSASTREGNQPQHF. CDR3 DNA sequence: TGCAGTGCTAGTACCAGGGAGGGCAATCAGCCCCAGCATTTT.